Sequencing of this T cell receptor beta chain was carried out in a study of a mutant IDH1 vaccine in newly diagnosed glioma. Specified time point: week 5, during vaccination. Mutant IDH1 20-mer peptide, at 300 ug, made up each vaccine dose, with topical imiquimod. For this clone: Its antigen is not known.

Profiled with immunoSEQ multiplex PCR; TCRdb holds only in-frame clones, not every one. The data hold 25,000 to 30,000 clones, with 80% to 90% observed a single time. V was clipped by 1 base and J by 2 bases; unmatched bases: 5. CDR3 length equals 15 residues. CDR1 is MNHNS, CDR2 SASEGT, per germline. This rearrangement joins TRBV6-1 to TRBJ2-7; TRBD2 agrees at 7 bases. This receptor was identified in a man between 18 and 29 years old with glioma. Sequences were derived from PBMCs, sampled from a glioma patient whose treatment included an IDH1 peptide vaccine. The chain's CDR3 is CASSEEGSGAYEQYF. CDR3 bases: TGTGCCAGCAGTGAAGAGGGGAGCGGGGCCTACGAGCAGTACTTC.